Below, 2 T cell receptor beta chains from the same sample are listed, as sequenced in a study of T cells in pancreatic ductal adenocarcinoma. Assay: immunoSEQ multiplex PCR; the TCRdb copy retains only in-frame clones and omits some. The data contain about 5,400 clones, about 72% of them singletons. The selected patients with pancreatic ductal adenocarcinoma had surgery but no neoadjuvant therapy. Sequenced input: pancreatic tumor tissue. The source of these receptors is a human donor with pancreatic ductal adenocarcinoma.

V usage is TRBV7-9 and J usage is TRBJ2-3; 7 bases match TRBD2. Germline assignment: CDR1 SEHNR and CDR2 FQNEAQ (reference sequence). J lost 2 bases, V lost 5 bases, and 10 bases had no gene match. The CDR3 runs 16 residues. The CDR3 DNA is TGTGCCAGCAGCGTAGGACTAGGCGGCCACACAGATACGCAGTATTTT. The encoded protein is CASSVGLGGHTDTQYF.

The J gene is TRBJ1-5, the V gene TRBV19; D is uncertain. Trimming cost V 1 base and J 6 bases, with 13 bases left between them. The CDR3 has 15 amino acids. Germline V CDR1 and CDR2: LNHDA, SQIVND (reference sequence). Here the CDR3 DNA reads TGTGCCAGTAGTATAGGGCCCGAGGAGGGTCAGCCCCAGCATTTT. This translates into CASSIGPEEGQPQHF.